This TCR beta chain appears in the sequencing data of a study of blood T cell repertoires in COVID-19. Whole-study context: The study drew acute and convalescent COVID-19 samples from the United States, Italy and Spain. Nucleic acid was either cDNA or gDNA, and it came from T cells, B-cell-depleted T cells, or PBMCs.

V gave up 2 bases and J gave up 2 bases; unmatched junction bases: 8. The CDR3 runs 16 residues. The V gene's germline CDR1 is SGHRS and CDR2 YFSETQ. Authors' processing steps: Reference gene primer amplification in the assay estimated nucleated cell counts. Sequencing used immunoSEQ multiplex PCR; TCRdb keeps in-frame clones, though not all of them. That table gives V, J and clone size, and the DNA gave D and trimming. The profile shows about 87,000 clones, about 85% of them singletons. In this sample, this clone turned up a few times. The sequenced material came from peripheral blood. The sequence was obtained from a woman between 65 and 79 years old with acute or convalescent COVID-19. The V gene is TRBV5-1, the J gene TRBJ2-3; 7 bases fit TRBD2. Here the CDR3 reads CASSFSGGDNTDTQYF. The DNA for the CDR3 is TGCGCCAGCAGCTTTTCTGGGGGGGATAACACAGATACGCAGTATTTT.